This T cell receptor (beta chain) was observed in a study of blood T cell repertoires in COVID-19. Study background: COVID-19 samples, acute and convalescent, were from the United States, Italy and Spain. T cells, B-cell-depleted T cells, or PBMCs provided the cDNA or gDNA that served as material.

The length of the CDR3 is 18 residues. With V trimmed by 2 bases and J by 1 base, 11 bases remained unmatched. Germline loops: CDR1 SNHLY, CDR2 FYNNEI. Per the authors' pipeline: Estimation of nucleated cell counts relied on the amplification of reference gene primers. The data were produced by immunoSEQ multiplex PCR, yet TCRdb's version contains in-frame clones alone and is incomplete. D and trimming were read from the DNA, whereas the V and J calls and clone size are those reported in that table. The sample carries over 30,000 clones, about nine tenths recorded once. Sample: peripheral blood. The source of this sequence is a woman older than 75 with active or convalescent COVID-19. J is TRBJ1-3 and V is TRBV2; 7 bases line up with TRBD1. CDR3 sequence reads: CASSERGRGLRSGNTIYF. The CDR3 DNA reads as TGTGCCAGCAGTGAAAGGGGGCGGGGCCTCCGGTCTGGAAACACCATATATTTT.